This T cell receptor (beta chain) was found in a study of cytomegalovirus exposure and HLA in healthy donors. For the study at large: Out of 170 million or so T cells, an earlier analysis found fewer than 140 million unique TCR beta sequences in total.

Both 60 Vbeta primers and 13 Jbeta primers went into the PCR. This table comes from immunoSEQ multiplex PCR, and its TCRdb copy is limited to in-frame clones, with some not included. The repertoire holds about 170,000 clones, with about 73% as singletons. CDR1 SGHRS and CDR2 YFSETQ come from the germline V gene. The CDR3 consists of 14 residues. The V end was cut by 1 base, the J end by 4 bases, with 8 bases between. Regarding this clone: Its specificity is unknown.

General study points: Prior analysis indicated that the majority of TCR beta V segments exhibited productivity approximately 87% or approximately 30% of the time. Immune exposure data for these donors was limited to CMV serostatus.

The source material was PBMCs. The chain has TRBV5-1 and TRBJ2-2; TRBD2 is a possible D gene (5 bases). The receptor comes from a woman between 45 and 65 years old in good health and CMV-seropositive. CDR3 region: CASSLQEATGELFF. The CDR3 DNA sequence: TGCGCCAGCAGCTTGCAGGAGGCCACCGGGGAGCTGTTTTTT.